This T cell receptor (beta chain) was retrieved from a study of PD-1 blockade in classical Hodgkin lymphoma. This clone has just one count. Its cognate antigen is unknown. Germline V gives CDR1 SGHRS, CDR2 YFSETQ. J gave up 5 bases and V 1 base, and 2 bases lay outside the gene matches. The CDR3 sequence is 13 residues long. Study results and caveats: Similar baseline diversity was found in complete responders and newly diagnosed patients.

Each of the patients experienced relapse following autologous stem cell transplantation, and their brentuximab vedotin exposure differed. Only in-frame clones appear in the TCRdb table, and some are missing; sequencing was by immunoSEQ multiplex PCR. The sample includes approximately 98,000 clones, 80% to 90% of them seen just once. The sequence derives from a human donor with classical Hodgkin lymphoma. Sequences were derived from peripheral blood mononuclear cells (PBMCs), sampled before the second cycle of nivolumab. This chain links TRBV5-1 with TRBJ1-1, with 7 bases aligning to TRBD1. Written as DNA, the CDR3 is TGCGCCAGCAGCTTGACAGGGGAAACTGAAGCTTTCTTT. As protein: CASSLTGETEAFF.